The sample holds many counts of the clone carrying this TCR beta chain. Its cognate antigen is unknown. The data derive from a study of T cells in Graves' hyperthyroidism and ophthalmopathy. Every diagnosis used clinical symptoms, serum thyroxine and TRAb, thyroid ultrasound and orbital computed tomography. Amplified TCR beta CDR3 regions derived from RNA transcripts. HTBI primers were used for first-round RT-PCR of the TCR CDR3. From the multiplex PCR reads, TCRdb called clonotypes with MiXCR, one entry per CDR3 protein. The repertoire includes a few hundred thousand distinct CDR3 sequences, 15% to 17% of them detected once, and around a quarter sits in the top ten. The study, taken as a whole, reports: The model's output predicted ophthalmopathy at a median of about 6.5 months prior to onset.

The sequencing sample was made of blood. This TCR derives from a woman younger than 35 with Graves' hyperthyroidism that later progressed to Graves' ophthalmopathy.

The CDR3 sequence: CASSYGGSYEQYF. DNA of the CDR3: TGTGCCAGCAGTTACGGTGGCTCCTACGAGCAGTACTTC. V usage is TRBV6-6 and J usage is TRBJ2-7; D gene unclear. The length of the CDR3 is 13 residues. Germline lookup yields CDR1 MNHNY and CDR2 SVGAGI (reference sequence). Trimming pared 2 bases from V and 0 bases from J, leaving 5 bases between.